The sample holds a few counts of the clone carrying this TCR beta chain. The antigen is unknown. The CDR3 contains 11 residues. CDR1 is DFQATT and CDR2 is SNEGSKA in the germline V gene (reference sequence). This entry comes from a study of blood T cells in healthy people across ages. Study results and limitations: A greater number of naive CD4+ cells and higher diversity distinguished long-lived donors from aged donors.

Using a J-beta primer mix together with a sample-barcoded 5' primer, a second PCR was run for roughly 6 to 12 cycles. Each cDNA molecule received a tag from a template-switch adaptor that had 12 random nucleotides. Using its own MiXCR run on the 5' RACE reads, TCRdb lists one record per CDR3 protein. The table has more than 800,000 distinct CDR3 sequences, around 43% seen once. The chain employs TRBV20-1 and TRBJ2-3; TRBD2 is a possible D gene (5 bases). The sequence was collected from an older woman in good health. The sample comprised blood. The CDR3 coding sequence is TGCGGAGGCCAGAGAGGCGATACGCAGTATTTT. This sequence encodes CGGQRGDTQYF.